This TCR beta chain emerged from a study of beta chain features in type 1 diabetes. Overall study findings and caveats: Whether HLA type influences TCRB rearrangement remained unresolved here. Shorter templates might be favored by PCR, equally in patients and controls. All four CD4+ subsets from Type 1 diabetes patients carried moderately but significantly shorter TCRB CDR3s.

Once sorted, every population was more than 95% pure. This clone was found a few times. What it recognizes is unknown. Expressed TCRB transcripts were sequenced, since all the RNA that had been isolated was reverse transcribed. Data came from immunoSEQ multiplex PCR; TCRdb stores just in-frame clones and leaves some out. Among around 300,000 clones listed, about 15% were seen once. CDR1 and CDR2 from the germline V gene are SEHNR and FQNEAQ (reference sequence). This CDR3 is 15 amino acids long. V lost 4 bases, J lost 2 bases, and 15 bases lay in between. The sequenced material came from naive CD4+ T cells from blood. The gene calls are TRBV7-9 and TRBJ2-7, with D perhaps matching TRBD1 (6 bases). This TCR derives from a man between 18 and 35 years old with type 1 diabetes. CDR3 region: CASSSLGRDTYEQYF. The CDR3 bases are TGTGCCAGCAGCTCCCTCGGCAGGGACACCTACGAGCAGTACTTC.